The 19 T cell receptor beta chains reported below all come from one sample, sequenced in a study of blood T cell repertoires in COVID-19. The assay was immunoSEQ multiplex PCR, and TCRdb's table has in-frame clones only and misses some. The sample shows 310,000 or so clones, around 85% of them seen only once. Sequenced: PBMCs or T cells enriched from blood (not recorded which). These receptors originate from a woman in her forties who had recovered from COVID-19.

This rearrangement joins TRBV18 to TRBJ2-5; the D is unclear. The V gene lost 6 bases and the J gene lost 5 bases, with 7 bases spanning the gap. This CDR3 contains 11 residues. Germline V lookup: CDR1 KGHSH, CDR2 LQKENI. CDR3 DNA sequence: TGTGCCAGCTCTGAGAGGGAGACCCAGTACTTC. Translation: CASSERETQYF.

This clone was recorded once. The J gene is TRBJ2-4, the V gene TRBV6-5; TRBD2 is a possible D gene (6 bases). Germline V lookup: CDR1 MNHEY, CDR2 SVGAGI. The CDR3 contains 15 residues. Trimming left V 2 bases short and J 3 bases short, with 11 bases between. CDR3 bases: TGTGCCAGCAGTTACGCCCGGGGGAGCAAAAACATTCAGTACTTC. It translates to CASSYARGSKNIQYF.

The chain couples TRBV20-1 to TRBJ1-1; D is uncertain. Germline values: CDR1 DFQATT, CDR2 SNEGSKA (reference sequence). Trimming shortened V by 3 bases and J by 0 bases, and 2 bases separated the two germline ends. The CDR3 has 11 residues. The CDR3, as DNA: TGCAGTGCTAGCGTGAACACTGAAGCTTTCTTT. Residues: CSASVNTEAFF.

The genes are TRBV6-2 or TRBV6-3 and TRBJ2-7, with 9 bases that match TRBD2. The junction had 4 bases not matched to a gene; V was cut back by 1 base and J by 0 bases. The CDR3 runs to 16 residues. Germline V CDR1 and CDR2: MNHEY, SVGEGT. The CDR3, as DNA: TGTGCCAGCAGTTACTGGCGAGCGGGGGGCTCCTACGAGCAGTACTTC. This encodes CASSYWRAGGSYEQYF.

The chain joins TRBV2 to TRBJ2-7; a possible D gene is TRBD1 (5 bases). In germline, CDR1 is SNHLY, CDR2 FYNNEI. CDR3 length equals 14 residues. V lost 4 bases, J lost 6 bases, and 16 bases lay in between. The CDR3 DNA is TGTGCCAGCAGTGGCAGGGTTGGGCGAAGCGAGCAGTACTTC. It is translated as CASSGRVGRSEQYF.

V and J are TRBV18 and TRBJ1-1, with D possibly matching TRBD1 (5 bases). Looked up from germline, CDR1 is KGHSH and CDR2 is LQKENI. V was shortened by 1 base and J by 0 bases, with 9 bases between the two germline ends. The CDR3 spans 15 residues. As DNA, the CDR3 is TGTGCCAGCTCACCACGGGCAGGGATGAACACTGAAGCTTTCTTT. Its translation is CASSPRAGMNTEAFF. The variable domain in full, completed from reference TRBV18 and TRBJ1-1, reads NAGVMQNPRHLVRRRGQEARLRCSPMKGHSHVYWYRQLPEEGLKFMVYLQKENIIDESGMPKERFSAEFPKEGPSILRIQQVVRGDSAAYFCASSPRAGMNTEAFFGQGTRLTVV.

The V call is TRBV2, the J call TRBJ2-4; D ambiguous. The CDR3 covers 13 residues. Trimming took 3 bases from V and 7 from J, leaving 10 bases between them. Germline loops: CDR1 SNHLY, CDR2 FYNNEI. In DNA form, the CDR3 reads TGTGCCAGCAGTGAGTATCGGTTGAACATTCAGTACTTC. Its protein product is CASSEYRLNIQYF.

This clone is a singleton in its sample. Different DNA sequences within this sample yield the same CDR3. The V and J genes are TRBV5-1 and TRBJ1-4, with no clear D. The germline V and J ends were trimmed by 2 bases and 4 bases, with 9 bases remaining between them. CDR3 size: 14 residues. In germline, CDR1 is SGHRS, CDR2 YFSETQ. CDR3 amino acids: CASSFYSSNEKLFF. CDR3 coding DNA: TGCGCCAGCAGCTTCTATTCTAGTAATGAAAAACTGTTTTTT. The full variable domain, with the rest looked up from reference TRBV5-1 and TRBJ1-4, is KAGVTQTPRYLIKTRGQQVTLSCSPISGHRSVSWYQQTPGQGLQFLFEYFSETQRNKGNFPGRFSGRQFSNSRSEMNVSTLELGDSALYLCASSFYSSNEKLFFGSGTQLSVL.

The genes are TRBV28 and TRBJ2-5, with 7 bases aligning to TRBD2. The CDR3 has 14 amino acids. CDR1 and CDR2 (germline): MDHEN, SYDVKM. Germline trimming cut 6 bases from V and 0 bases from J; bases unmatched to any gene: 4. Here the CDR3 DNA reads TGTGCCAGCAGACTGCTAGCGGACCAAGAGACCCAGTACTTC. Amino acid sequence: CASRLLADQETQYF.

The rearrangement uses TRBV7-2 and TRBJ1-3, with a tentative D call TRBD1 (5 bases). The V end lost 2 bases, the J end lost 0 bases, and 8 bases lay between the germline ends. The CDR3 covers 15 residues. From germline, CDR1 is SGHTA and CDR2 FQGNSA. CDR3 region: CASSLSGISGNTIYF. In DNA, the CDR3 is TGTGCCAGCAGCTTATCAGGGATCTCTGGAAACACCATATATTTT.

The chain recombines TRBV7-9 with TRBJ2-2; 7 bases are shared with TRBD2. Germline assignment: CDR1 SEHNR and CDR2 FQNEAQ (reference sequence). With V trimmed by 0 bases and J by 5 bases, 3 bases remained unmatched. The CDR3 runs to 15 residues. DNA of the CDR3: TGTGCCAGCAGCTTAGCGGGAGGGCCTACCGGGGAGCTGTTTTTT. It codes for CASSLAGGPTGELFF.

This chain joins TRBV7-2 and TRBJ2-5; 8 bases are a match to TRBD1. V lost 1 base, J lost 4 bases, and 11 bases stayed unmatched. Germline-derived CDR1 and CDR2 are SGHTA and FQGNSA. This CDR3 region has 17 residues. CDR3 sequence reads: CASSLGLGRGLRETQYF. The CDR3 coding sequence is TGTGCCAGCAGCTTAGGATTGGGCAGGGGGCTTCGAGAGACCCAGTACTTC.

The V call is TRBV5-1, the J call TRBJ1-6, with D possibly matching TRBD1 (5 bases). CDR3 length: 16 amino acids. Germline V lookup: CDR1 SGHRS, CDR2 YFSETQ. Trimming removed 0 bases from V and 4 bases from J, with 11 bases in between. The CDR3 DNA reads as TGCGCCAGCAGCTTGGTCGGGGGGAATTATAATTCACCCCTCCACTTT. This codes for CASSLVGGNYNSPLHF.

V gene TRBV7-2 combines with J gene TRBJ1-4; tentative D call: TRBD1 (5 bases). The CDR3 has 15 amino acids. V was pared by 4 bases and J by 4 bases, with 13 bases between. Germline CDR1 and CDR2: SGHTA and FQGNSA. CDR3 amino acids: CASSSKDRHNEKLFF. CDR3 bases: TGTGCCAGCAGCTCAAAAGACAGACATAATGAAAAACTGTTTTTT.

V and J are TRBV9 and TRBJ2-5; no reliable D call. CDR3 length: 15 amino acids. The V and J ends lost 4 bases and 3 bases respectively, with 16 bases between them. Germline values: CDR1 SGDLS, CDR2 YYNGEE. In DNA, the CDR3 is TGTGCCAGCAGCCCCCCATGGAGTGAGGAAGAGACCCAGTACTTC. It is translated as CASSPPWSEEETQYF.

This clone was recorded only once. This rearrangement joins TRBV28 to TRBJ1-6; 9 bases are a match to TRBD1. V shed 4 bases and J 9 bases; nucleotides not matched to a gene: 7. This CDR3 contains 15 residues. Per germline, CDR1 MDHEN and CDR2 SYDVKM. CDR3 nucleotides: TGTGCCAGCAGTTCATCCGGGACAGGGAGTTCACCCCTCCACTTT. It yields the protein CASSSSGTGSSPLHF.

This rearrangement joins TRBV6-4 to TRBJ2-1, with 14 positions matching TRBD2. In germline, CDR1 is MRHNA, CDR2 SNTAGT. Unmatched junction bases numbered 0, after V lost 3 bases and J lost 8 bases. This CDR3 contains 14 residues. CDR3 DNA sequence: TGTGCCAGCAGTGAGGGACTAGCGGGAGATGAGCAGTTCTTC. Its protein product is CASSEGLAGDEQFF.

The sample holds a few counts of this clone. The chain recombines TRBV4-2 with TRBJ1-6; D gene uncertain. Germline V gene data show CDR1 as LGHNA and CDR2 as YNFKEQ. V was shortened by 0 bases and J by 10 bases, with 22 bases between the two germline ends. The CDR3 is 18 residues long. CDR3 protein: CASSQDRVAAITQSPLHF. The CDR3 DNA reads as TGTGCCAGCAGCCAAGATCGGGTAGCGGCAATTACACAGTCACCCCTCCACTTT.

The chain couples TRBV27 to TRBJ1-2; D is perhaps TRBD1 (5 bases). V lost 6 bases, J lost 6 bases, and 20 bases lay in between. In germline, CDR1 is MNHEY, CDR2 SMNVEV (reference sequence). This CDR3 is built from 15 residues. The CDR3 DNA is TGTGCCAGCAGCCGCGGGGGAACAGGCTCGGATGGCTACACCTTC. Amino acid sequence: CASSRGGTGSDGYTF.